Sequencing of this T cell receptor (beta chain) was carried out in a study of cytomegalovirus exposure and HLA in healthy donors. Researchers ran the PCR with 60 Vbeta and 13 Jbeta primers. TCRdb's copy holds only in-frame clones and misses some; the assay was immunoSEQ multiplex PCR. The sample includes under 200,000 clones, about 82% of them seen just once. The CDR3 consists of 13 residues. Trimming took 7 bases from V and 1 from J, leaving 11 bases between them. Germline V gene data show CDR1 as MNHNY and CDR2 as SVGAGI (reference sequence). The chain uses TRBV6-6 and TRBJ2-7; D perhaps matches TRBD1 (6 bases). The receptor was isolated from a woman between 45 and 60 years old in good health and CMV-seronegative. Material for sequencing was PBMCs. CDR3 bases: TGTGCCAGCACTTCGACAGGTTCCTACGAGCAGTACTTC. Amino acids: CASTSTGSYEQYF.